This T cell receptor (beta chain) is from a study of blood T cell repertoires in COVID-19. In the original workflow: Reference gene primer amplification in the assay estimated nucleated cell counts. Assay used: immunoSEQ multiplex PCR; TCRdb lists only in-frame clones, some missing. V, J and clone size reflect that table, while D and trimming were determined from the DNA. Among some 31,000 clones listed, around 90% were seen once. Trimming took off 0 bases at V and 6 bases at J, with 15 bases between the two ends. CDR3 length: 15 residues. Per germline, CDR1 SGHRS and CDR2 YFSETQ. What was sequenced was peripheral blood. This chain joins TRBV5-1 and TRBJ1-1, with D possibly TRBD1 on 5 matching bases. This clonotype originated in a human donor in a cohort sampled during active COVID-19. The donor label of this sample is uncertain. CDR3 loop: CASSLVQGLNSEAFF. CDR3 DNA: TGCGCCAGCAGCTTGGTTCAGGGCCTTAACTCTGAAGCTTTCTTT. The full variable domain, its missing parts supplied by reference TRBV5-1 and TRBJ1-1, is KAGVTQTPRYLIKTRGQQVTLSCSPISGHRSVSWYQQTPGQGLQFLFEYFSETQRNKGNFPGRFSGRQFSNSRSEMNVSTLELGDSALYLCASSLVQGLNSEAFFGQGTRLTVV.